The present TCR beta chain was sequenced within a study of beta chain features in type 1 diabetes. Regarding the study as a whole: Shortening that was moderate but significant affected the TCRB CDR3s of Type 1 diabetes patients in all four CD4+ subsets.

Sequencing targeted expressed TCRB transcripts, as all isolated RNA had been reverse transcribed. Generated by immunoSEQ multiplex PCR, the TCRdb table keeps only in-frame clones and is missing some. The sample has 500,000 to 650,000 clones, 9.5% to 15% seen once; the top ten hold about 0.11%. The table lists this clone with a few counts. Its antigen is unknown. V lost 6 bases and J 3 bases, leaving 10 bases between the germline ends. Germline assignment: CDR1 MNHEY and CDR2 SVGAGI. The length of the CDR3 is 13 residues. The V call is TRBV6-5, the J call TRBJ2-3, with a weak D call TRBD1 (8 bases). Sequencing was carried out using naive CD4+ T cells from blood. The TCR was taken from a man under 40 with type 1 diabetes. CDR3 nucleotide sequence: TGTGCCAGCAGACAGGGGGGGACAGATACGCAGTATTTT. This translates into CASRQGGTDTQYF.